The T cell receptor beta chain described here comes from a study of response to subunit inactivated influenza vaccine. General study points: Few new T cells, the authors suggested, are recruited by each seasonal influenza vaccination.

TCRdb fed the RT-PCR reads into MiXCR, producing one record per CDR3 protein. The sample records hundreds of thousands of distinct CDR3 sequences, about 12% being singletons. Germline lookup yields CDR1 DFQATT and CDR2 SNEGSKA (reference sequence). There are 14 residues in the CDR3. J gave up 2 bases and V 3 bases, and 5 bases lay outside the gene matches. This clonotype was counted a few times. The antigen is not known. The sequence was obtained from a middle-aged man who received an inactivated influenza vaccine. Sequenced here: PBMCs from blood, sampled on the day of vaccination. This chain uses TRBV20-1 with TRBJ2-3, with 7 nucleotides matching TRBD2. The CDR3 here is CSASGGGNTDTQYF. The CDR3, as DNA: TGCAGTGCTAGCGGCGGGGGTAACACAGATACGCAGTATTTT.